The 3 T cell receptor beta chains presented below share a single source sample, sequenced in a study of T cell changes during pregnancy in multiple sclerosis. Clones were read by immunoSEQ multiplex PCR, and TCRdb kept only the in-frame ones, dropping some. In the table there are approximately 32,000 clones, 89% of which are singletons. Sequencing was performed on CD8+ T cells from peripheral blood mononuclear cells, taken in the second trimester of pregnancy. The receptors originated from a female donor with multiple sclerosis, enrolled in a pregnancy study.

The rearrangement uses TRBV5-1 and TRBJ2-1; TRBD1 aligns across 11 bases. This CDR3 is built from 17 residues. Losses at the gene ends were 0 bases for V and 7 bases for J; bases not matched to a gene: 9. Per germline, CDR1 SGHRS and CDR2 YFSETQ. The CDR3 nucleotides read TGCGCCAGCAGCTTGGGAGTAGGACAGGGGGCGAGGAATGAGCAGTTCTTC. Encoded protein: CASSLGVGQGARNEQFF.

The V call is TRBV7-9, the J call TRBJ1-1; tentative D call: TRBD1 (6 bases). This CDR3 is built from 14 residues. Trimming took off 1 base at V and 7 bases at J, with 13 bases between the two ends. CDR1 and CDR2 (germline): SEHNR, FQNEAQ (reference sequence). CDR3 loop: CASSLERVTGEAFF. In DNA form, the CDR3 reads TGTGCCAGCAGCTTAGAGAGGGTGACAGGTGAAGCTTTCTTT.

In this sample, this clone turned up once. The genes are TRBV4-2 and TRBJ2-1, with D uncertain. The V gene's germline CDR1 is LGHNA and CDR2 YNFKEQ. The CDR3 covers 13 residues. V lost 3 bases and J lost 8, with 11 bases in between. The CDR3 sequence is CASSHRGGYEQFF. The CDR3 DNA follows: TGTGCCAGCAGCCACCGCGGCGGCTATGAGCAGTTCTTC.